One sample yielded the 11 T cell receptor beta chains listed below, sequenced in a study of T cell repertoires in cytomegalovirus infection. TCRdb itself ran the reads through MiXCR, one entry per CDR3 protein. The sample carries 150,000 or so distinct CDR3 sequences, roughly 6% recorded once. Source material: PBMCs. The receptors here all came from a human donor in good health (CMV status not recorded). Some clones in this sample may be carry-over from other donors' samples.

V is TRBV29-1 and J is TRBJ2-4, with D perhaps TRBD1 (8 bases). The CDR3 sequence is 13 residues long. Germline CDR1 reads SQVTM; CDR2 reads ANQGSEA. Deletions cut 7 bases from V and 8 bases from J, with 18 bases between. CDR3 protein: CSAHQGAGDIQYF. The DNA of the CDR3 is TGCAGCGCTCACCAGGGGGCGGGAGACATTCAGTACTTC.

This clonotype has only a few counts. This chain connects TRBV5-4 to TRBJ2-1, with a possible D match to TRBD2 (6 bases). Germline V gene sequence: CDR1 SGHNT, CDR2 YYREEE (reference sequence). The CDR3 length is 14 residues. V lost 1 base and J lost 5, with 10 bases in between. CDR3 residues: CASSLTRGHNEQFF. Written as DNA, the CDR3 is TGTGCCAGCAGCTTGACGCGGGGACACAATGAGCAGTTCTTC. The full variable domain, completed using reference TRBV5-4 and TRBJ2-1, is ETGVTQSPTHLIKTRGQQVTLRCSSQSGHNTVSWYQQALGQGPQFIFQYYREEENGRGNFPPRFSGLQFPNYSSELNVNALELDDSALYLCASSLTRGHNEQFFGPGTRLTVL.

This clonotype has ten or more counts. The rearrangement links TRBV30 to TRBJ1-1, with a tentative D call TRBD1 (6 bases). V was clipped by 2 bases and J by 3 bases, with 10 bases between them. Germline CDR1 is GTSNPN and CDR2 is SVGIG (reference sequence). This CDR3 spans 13 amino acids. The CDR3 sequence: CAWSRNRDTEAFF. The CDR3, as DNA: TGTGCCTGGAGTCGGAACAGGGACACTGAAGCTTTCTTT. Complete variable domain (other parts from reference TRBV30 and TRBJ1-1): SQTIHQWPATLVQPVGSPLSLECTVEGTSNPNLYWYRQAAGRGLQLLFYSVGIGQISSEVPQNLSASRPQDRQFILSSKKLLLSDSGFYLCAWSRNRDTEAFFGQGTRLTVV.

The chain is built from TRBV20-1 and TRBJ2-5; weak D call: TRBD2 (6 bases). Trimming pared 0 bases from V and 1 base from J, leaving 15 bases between. The CDR3 is made up of 16 amino acids. Germline CDR1 is DFQATT and CDR2 is SNEGSKA (reference sequence). The CDR3: CSARDRREVFQETQYF. CDR3 nucleotides: TGCAGTGCTAGAGATCGCAGGGAGGTGTTCCAAGAGACCCAGTACTTC.

This clonotype was detected only a few times. This chain uses TRBV11-2 with TRBJ1-4; D is unresolved. This CDR3 contains 16 residues. The ends were cut back, 5 bases at V and 5 bases at J, with 18 bases in the middle. Germline CDR1 SGHAT, CDR2 FQNNGV. The CDR3 protein is CASSPLPGGLNEKLFF. CDR3 sequence (DNA): TGTGCCAGCAGCCCCCTGCCGGGAGGATTAAATGAAAAACTGTTTTTT.

The V call is TRBV2, the J call TRBJ2-3, with a tentative D call TRBD1 (6 bases). Germline CDR1 and CDR2: SNHLY and FYNNEI. CDR3 length equals 17 residues. Trimming left V 3 bases short and J 1 base short, with 17 bases between. Here the CDR3 reads CASSELLPSGGTDTQYF. The CDR3 coding sequence is TGTGCCAGCAGTGAGCTACTCCCATCAGGGGGCACAGATACGCAGTATTTT. The full variable domain, in which reference TRBV2 and TRBJ2-3 provide the parts outside the CDR3, is EPEVTQTPSHQVTQMGQEVILRCVPISNHLYFYWYRQILGQKVEFLVSFYNNEISEKSEIFDDQFSVERPDGSNFTLKIRSTKLEDSAMYFCASSELLPSGGTDTQYFGPGTRLTVL.

This clonotype has ten or more counts. This sequence joins TRBV7-9 and TRBJ2-4; D gene ambiguous. The CDR3 extends over 14 amino acids. Trimming took 3 bases from V and 0 from J, leaving 6 bases between them. In germline, CDR1 is SEHNR, CDR2 FQNEAQ (reference sequence). DNA for the CDR3: TGTGCCAGCAGCTTCGATTTAGCCAAAAACATTCAGTACTTC. It encodes CASSFDLAKNIQYF.

This clonotype was observed at least ten times. V is TRBV13 and J is TRBJ1-3; 9 bases are a match to TRBD1. The V segment lost 5 bases and the J segment 2 bases; nucleotides outside the gene matches: 13. The CDR3 is 18 residues long. CDR1 and CDR2 (germline): PRHDT, FYEKMQ (reference sequence). This CDR3 reads CASSPTPGTGPTGNTIYF. In nucleotides, the CDR3 is TGTGCCAGCAGCCCAACCCCCGGGACAGGGCCTACTGGAAACACCATATATTTT.

J is TRBJ1-1 and V is TRBV29-1; possibly TRBD1 for D (5 bases). This CDR3 has 12 amino acids. CDR1 and CDR2 from the germline V gene are SQVTM and ANQGSEA. V was shortened by 8 bases and J by 0 bases, with 10 bases between the two germline ends. This chain's CDR3 is CSLGDMNTEAFF. The CDR3 DNA follows: TGCAGCTTGGGGGATATGAACACTGAAGCTTTCTTT.

This clonotype was recorded at least ten times. J is TRBJ2-7 and V is TRBV28; D gene ambiguous. This CDR3 is built from 13 residues. Trimming took 1 base from V and 0 from J, leaving 4 bases between them. The germline V gene has CDR1 MDHEN and CDR2 SYDVKM. CDR3 nucleotide sequence: TGTGCCAGCAGTTTATCAAGCTCCTACGAGCAGTACTTC. As protein: CASSLSSSYEQYF. Using reference TRBV28 and TRBJ2-7 for the parts outside the CDR3, the full variable domain is DVKVTQSSRYLVKRTGEKVFLECVQDMDHENMFWYRQDPGLGLRLIYFSYDVKMKEKGDIPEGYSVSREKKERFSLILESASTNQTSMYLCASSLSSSYEQYFGPGTRLTVT.

This clonotype was picked up many times. This rearrangement joins TRBV7-2 to TRBJ2-2, with 13 positions matching TRBD2. CDR1 and CDR2 (germline): SGHTA, FQGNSA. This CDR3 has 18 residues. Trimming took 2 bases from V and 3 from J; bases not matched to a gene: 6. CDR3 in amino acids: CASSLRLAGGQDTGELFF. The CDR3 DNA reads as TGTGCCAGCAGCTTACGACTAGCGGGGGGCCAGGACACCGGGGAGCTGTTTTTT.